This T cell receptor (beta chain) came from a study of blood T cell repertoires in COVID-19. The overall study: The United States, Italy and Spain provided the acute and convalescent COVID-19 samples. Sources were T cells, B-cell-depleted T cells, or PBMCs; the material itself was cDNA or gDNA.

How the authors handled the data: Amplification from reference gene primers served as the basis for estimated nucleated cell counts. TCRdb keeps only in-frame clones here, not all; method: immunoSEQ multiplex PCR. The V and J calls and clone size are taken from that table; D and trimming were inferred from the DNA. The sample carries about 190,000 clones, 80% recorded once. The CDR3 runs 17 residues. V lost 0 bases, J lost 2 bases, and 6 bases stayed unmatched. Looked up from germline, CDR1 is LGHDT and CDR2 is YNNKEL (reference sequence). This receptor was identified in a man in his 60s with acute or convalescent COVID-19. This chain uses TRBV3-1 (or the pseudogene TRBV3-2) with TRBJ2-5; 10 positions agree with TRBD2. Input material: peripheral blood. In DNA form, the CDR3 reads TGTGCCAGCAGCCAAGACTTAGCGGGAGGATTACAAGAGACCCAGTACTTC. This encodes CASSQDLAGGLQETQYF.